This is a list of T cell receptor beta chains from one sample in a study of cytotoxic CD8 clonotypes in ibrutinib-treated CLL. Data came from immunoSEQ multiplex PCR; TCRdb stores just in-frame clones and leaves some out. The sample lists more than 300,000 clones, 80% occurring once. The sample in question was PBMCs, obtained before ibrutinib treatment. The receptors here all came from a human donor with chronic lymphocytic leukemia. The CDR3 runs from the conserved cysteine through the conserved F or W. The D gene is left open where the match is weak. Clone size is not always given. Where it is, it says once, few, many or a class for expanded clones.

TRBJ2-7	TRBD1	TRBV4-1	once	CASSQGTGAGREQYF	TGCGCCAGCAGCCAAGGGACAGGGGCTGGTCGCGAGCAGTACTTC
TRBJ2-5	-	TRBV13	-	CASSPKTGQAGIETQYF	TGTGCCAGCAGCCCGAAGACAGGGCAAGCGGGAATCGAGACCCAGTACTTC
TRBJ2-7	-	TRBV5-1	-	CASSLGGISSYEQYF	TGCGCCAGCAGCTTGGGGGGTATTAGCTCCTACGAGCAGTACTTC
TRBJ2-7	-	TRBV25-1	-	CASSELVSVTRAYEQYF	TGTGCCAGCAGTGAATTGGTTAGCGTCACACGGGCCTACGAGCAGTACTTC
TRBJ2-5	-	TRBV2	-	CASRPVQETQYF	TGTGCCAGCAGGCCCGTTCAAGAGACCCAGTACTTC
TRBJ2-5	-	TRBV10-3	-	CAISEAMEGTQYF	TGTGCCATCAGTGAGGCCATGGAAGGGACCCAGTACTTC
TRBJ1-1	-	TRBV19	-	CASSIGRANTEAFF	TGTGCCAGTAGTATCGGCAGGGCGAACACTGAAGCTTTCTTT
TRBJ1-1	-	TRBV7-2	-	CASSLLFGAEAFF	TGTGCCAGCAGCTTATTATTCGGGGCTGAAGCTTTCTTT
TRBJ1-3	-	TRBV27	-	CASRTTGLGNTIYF	TGTGCCAGCCGGACCACAGGGCTAGGAAACACCATATATTTT
TRBJ2-7	TRBD2	TRBV5-6	few	CASSLSGRAPYEQYF	TGTGCCAGCAGCCTTAGCGGGAGGGCCCCCTACGAGCAGTACTTC
TRBJ2-7	-	TRBV4-3	-	CASSQDRTVYEQYF	TGCGCCAGCAGCCAAGATCGGACGGTCTACGAGCAGTACTTC
TRBJ1-4	TRBD1	TRBV7-2	-	CASSRVQGQVEKLFF	TGTGCCAGCAGCCGGGTACAGGGGCAGGTGGAAAAACTGTTTTTT
TRBJ1-3	-	TRBV15	-	CATSGGGDTIYF	TGTGCCACCAGCGGAGGGGGAGACACCATATATTTT
TRBJ2-3	-	TRBV10-3	-	CASSYSIADTQYF	TGTGCCAGCAGTTACTCGATTGCAGATACGCAGTATTTT
TRBJ1-3	-	TRBV18	-	CASSPRLPRSALYGNTIYF	TGTGCCAGCTCACCACGTCTTCCTCGGTCGGCCTTGTATGGAAACACCATATATTTT
TRBJ2-3	-	TRBV28	-	CASSLLSGPDTQYF	TGTGCCAGCAGTCTCTTGTCTGGGCCAGATACGCAGTATTTT
TRBJ2-3	-	TRBV21-1	-	CASSYPGQGIKDTQYF	TGTGCCAGCAGCTATCCGGGACAGGGCATAAAAGATACGCAGTATTTT